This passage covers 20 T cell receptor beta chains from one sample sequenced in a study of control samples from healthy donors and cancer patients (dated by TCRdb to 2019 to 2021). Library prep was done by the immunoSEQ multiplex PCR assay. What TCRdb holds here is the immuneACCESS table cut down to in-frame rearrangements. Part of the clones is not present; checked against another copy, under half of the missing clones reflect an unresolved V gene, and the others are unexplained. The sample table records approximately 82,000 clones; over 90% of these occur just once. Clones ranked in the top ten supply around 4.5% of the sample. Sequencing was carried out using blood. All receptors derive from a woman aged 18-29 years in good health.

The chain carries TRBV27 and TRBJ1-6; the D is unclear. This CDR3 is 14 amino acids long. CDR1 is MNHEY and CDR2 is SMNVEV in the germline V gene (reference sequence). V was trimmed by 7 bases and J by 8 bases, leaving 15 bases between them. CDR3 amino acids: CASTLRVEDSPLHF. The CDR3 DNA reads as TGTGCCAGCACCCTGAGGGTTGAGGATTCACCCCTCCACTTT.

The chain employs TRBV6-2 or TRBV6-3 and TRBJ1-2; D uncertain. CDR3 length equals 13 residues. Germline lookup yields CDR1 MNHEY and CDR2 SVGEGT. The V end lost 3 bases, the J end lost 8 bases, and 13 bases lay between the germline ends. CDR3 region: CASSYGDFLGYTF. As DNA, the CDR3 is TGTGCCAGCAGTTATGGAGACTTCTTAGGCTACACCTTC.

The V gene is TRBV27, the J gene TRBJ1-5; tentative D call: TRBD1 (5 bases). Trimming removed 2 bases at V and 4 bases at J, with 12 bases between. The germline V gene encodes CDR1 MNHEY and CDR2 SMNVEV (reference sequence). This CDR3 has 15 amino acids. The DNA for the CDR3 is TGTGCCAGCAGTTTAGTGTATGGGGGGAATCAGCCCCAGCATTTT. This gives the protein CASSLVYGGNQPQHF.

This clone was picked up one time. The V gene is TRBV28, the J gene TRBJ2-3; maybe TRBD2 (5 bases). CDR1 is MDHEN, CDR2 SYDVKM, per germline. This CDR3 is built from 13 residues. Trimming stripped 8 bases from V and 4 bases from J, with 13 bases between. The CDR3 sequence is CASRPGVADTQYF. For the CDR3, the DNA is TGTGCCAGCCGTCCCGGGGTCGCAGATACGCAGTATTTT.

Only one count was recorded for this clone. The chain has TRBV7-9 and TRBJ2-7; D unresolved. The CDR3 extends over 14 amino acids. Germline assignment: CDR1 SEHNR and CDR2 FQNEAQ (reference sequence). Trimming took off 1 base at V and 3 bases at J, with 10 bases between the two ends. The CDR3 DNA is TGTGCCAGCAGCTTAGAGGGCTTTTACTACGAGCAGTACTTC. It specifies CASSLEGFYYEQYF.

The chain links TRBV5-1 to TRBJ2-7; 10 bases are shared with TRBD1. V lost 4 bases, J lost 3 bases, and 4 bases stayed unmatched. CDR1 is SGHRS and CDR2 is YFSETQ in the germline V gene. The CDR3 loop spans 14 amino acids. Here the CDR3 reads CASSVGTGVYEQYF. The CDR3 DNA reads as TGCGCCAGCAGCGTCGGGACAGGGGTCTACGAGCAGTACTTC.

CDR3 region: CASSQTLYSNQPQHF. The CDR3 DNA sequence: TGCGCCAGCAGTCAGACCCTTTATAGCAATCAGCCCCAGCATTTT. The chain carries TRBV23-1 and TRBJ1-5; D uncertain. TRBV23-1 is recorded as an ORF, its role being uncertain. This CDR3 has 15 amino acids. With 3 bases removed from V and 0 bases from J, the gap between germline ends came to 9 bases.

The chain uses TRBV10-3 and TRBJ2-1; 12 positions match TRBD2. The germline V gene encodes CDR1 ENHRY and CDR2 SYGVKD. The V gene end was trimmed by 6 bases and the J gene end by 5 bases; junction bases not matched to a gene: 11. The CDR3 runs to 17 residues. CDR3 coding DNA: TGTGCCATCAGCCGAATGACTAGCGGGGGAATAAACAATGAGCAGTTCTTC. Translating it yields CAISRMTSGGINNEQFF.

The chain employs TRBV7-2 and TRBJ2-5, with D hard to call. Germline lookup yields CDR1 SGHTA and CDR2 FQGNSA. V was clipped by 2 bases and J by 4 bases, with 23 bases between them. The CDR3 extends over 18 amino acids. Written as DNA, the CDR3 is TGTGCCAGCAGCTTAAGTATAGGTACGGCCGGCGGACGAGAGACCCAGTACTTC. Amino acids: CASSLSIGTAGGRETQYF.

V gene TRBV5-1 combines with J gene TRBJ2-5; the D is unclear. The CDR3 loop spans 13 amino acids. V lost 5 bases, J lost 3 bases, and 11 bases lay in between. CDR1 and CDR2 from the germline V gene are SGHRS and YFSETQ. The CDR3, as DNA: TGCGCCAGCAGATATGGGCAGGAAGAGACCCAGTACTTC. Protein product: CASRYGQEETQYF.

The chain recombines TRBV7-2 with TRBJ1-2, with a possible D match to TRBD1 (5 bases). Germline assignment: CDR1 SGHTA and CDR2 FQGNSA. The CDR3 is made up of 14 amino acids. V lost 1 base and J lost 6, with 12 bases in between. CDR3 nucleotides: TGTGCCAGCAGCTTAGACATACGGGGGGATGGCTACACCTTC. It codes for CASSLDIRGDGYTF.

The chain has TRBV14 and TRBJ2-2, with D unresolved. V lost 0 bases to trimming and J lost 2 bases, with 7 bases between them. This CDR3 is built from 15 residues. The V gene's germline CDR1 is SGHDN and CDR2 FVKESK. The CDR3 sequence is CASSQDLANTGELFF. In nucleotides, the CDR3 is TGTGCCAGCAGCCAAGATTTGGCCAACACCGGGGAGCTGTTTTTT.

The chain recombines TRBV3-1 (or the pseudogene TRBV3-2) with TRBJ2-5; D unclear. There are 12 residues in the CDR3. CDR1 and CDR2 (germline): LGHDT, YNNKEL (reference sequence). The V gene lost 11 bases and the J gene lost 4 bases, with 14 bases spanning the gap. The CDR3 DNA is TGTGCCTCCTCACGGCTAGGAGAGACCCAGTACTTC. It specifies CASSRLGETQYF.

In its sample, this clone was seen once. DNA for the CDR3: TGTGCCAGCAGTTTAGGGAGTGAGCAGTTCTTC. Encoded protein: CASSLGSEQFF. This rearrangement joins TRBV27 to TRBJ2-1, with D maybe TRBD2 (5 bases). CDR1 is MNHEY, CDR2 SMNVEV, per germline (reference sequence). This CDR3 is 11 amino acids long. V lost 2 bases and J 9 bases, leaving 5 bases between the germline ends.

The CDR3 sequence: CASNLGPGQGFAYEQYF. For the CDR3, the DNA is TGTGCCAGCAATCTAGGCCCGGGACAGGGTTTCGCCTACGAGCAGTACTTC. The chain is built from TRBV28 and TRBJ2-7; 9 bases map to TRBD1. Trimming cost V 7 bases and J 2 bases; bases outside gene matches: 15. CDR1 and CDR2 (germline): MDHEN, SYDVKM. The CDR3 is 17 residues long.

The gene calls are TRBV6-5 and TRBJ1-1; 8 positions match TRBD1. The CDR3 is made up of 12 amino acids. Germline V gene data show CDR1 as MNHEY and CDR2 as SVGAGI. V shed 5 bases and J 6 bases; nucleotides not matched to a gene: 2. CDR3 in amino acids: CASSTTGAEAFF. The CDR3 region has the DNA TGTGCCAGCAGTACGACAGGGGCTGAAGCTTTCTTT.

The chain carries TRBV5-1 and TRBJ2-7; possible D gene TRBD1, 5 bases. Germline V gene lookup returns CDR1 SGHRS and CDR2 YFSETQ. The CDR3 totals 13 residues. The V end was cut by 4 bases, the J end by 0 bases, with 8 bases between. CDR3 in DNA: TGCGCCAGCAGCCCCGACAGCTCCTACGAGCAGTACTTC. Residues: CASSPDSSYEQYF.

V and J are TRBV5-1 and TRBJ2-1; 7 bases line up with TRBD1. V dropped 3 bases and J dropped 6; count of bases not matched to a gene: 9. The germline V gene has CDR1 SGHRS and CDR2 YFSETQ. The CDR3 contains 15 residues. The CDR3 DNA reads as TGCGCCAGCAGCTCTTCCGGGACAGAAAGCAATGAGCAGTTCTTC. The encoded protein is CASSSSGTESNEQFF.

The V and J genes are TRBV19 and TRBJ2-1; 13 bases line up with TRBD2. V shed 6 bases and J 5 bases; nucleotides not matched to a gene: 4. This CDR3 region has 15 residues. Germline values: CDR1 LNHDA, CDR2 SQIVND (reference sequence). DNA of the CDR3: TGTGCCAGTAGAAAGGGACTAGCGGGAAACAATGAGCAGTTCTTC. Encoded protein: CASRKGLAGNNEQFF.

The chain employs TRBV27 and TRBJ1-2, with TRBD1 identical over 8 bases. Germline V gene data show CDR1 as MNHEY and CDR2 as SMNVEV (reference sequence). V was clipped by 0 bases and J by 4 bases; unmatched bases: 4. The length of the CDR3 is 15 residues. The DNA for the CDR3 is TGTGCCAGCAGTTTATCTGGACAGGGTTTCTATGGCTACACCTTC. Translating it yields CASSLSGQGFYGYTF.